These T cell receptor beta chains were read from a single sample in a study of T cell responses to AZD1222 COVID-19 vaccine. Repertoires were generated with immunoSEQ multiplex PCR, while TCRdb's copy carries only in-frame clones and drops some. The sample has about 110,000 clones; roughly 88% are singletons. The starting material was peripheral blood, obtained on day 0 of MenACWY control vaccination. Source of these receptors: an adult in good health. CDR3s include the opening cysteine and the closing phenylalanine or tryptophan. D genes are given only for firm matches. Clone size is not always given. Where it is, it says once, few, many or a class for expanded clones.

clone_size: .
d_call: .
v_call: TRBV5-1
j_call: TRBJ2-5
cdr3_nt: TGCGCCAGCAGCTCCGGGACACGGCAGGAGACCCAGTACTTC
cdr3_aa: CASSSGTRQETQYF

clone_size: once
d_call: .
v_call: TRBV6-5
j_call: TRBJ2-7
cdr3_nt: TGTGCCAGCAGTTACTCGGGGACGGGGGGCGCTTACGAGCAGTACTTC
cdr3_aa: CASSYSGTGGAYEQYF

clone_size: .
d_call: .
v_call: TRBV6-5
j_call: TRBJ1-1
cdr3_nt: TGTGCCAGCAGTTATTTTAAGACGCACGATACTGAAGCTTTCTTT
cdr3_aa: CASSYFKTHDTEAFF

clone_size: few
d_call: .
v_call: TRBV6-2/TRBV6-3
j_call: TRBJ1-1
cdr3_nt: TGTGCCAGCAGTTCCCGGGAGAACACTGAAGCTTTCTTT
cdr3_aa: CASSSRENTEAFF

clone_size: .
d_call: .
v_call: TRBV30
j_call: TRBJ2-7
cdr3_nt: TGTGCCTGGTCAGCCAAAAGGGACCTTATTGAGCAGTACTTC
cdr3_aa: CAWSAKRDLIEQYF

clone_size: .
d_call: TRBD1
v_call: TRBV7-9
j_call: TRBJ1-1
cdr3_nt: TGTGCCAGCAGCCGACAGGGGATTGAAGCTTTCTTT
cdr3_aa: CASSRQGIEAFF

clone_size: .
d_call: .
v_call: TRBV13
j_call: TRBJ1-4
cdr3_nt: TGTGCCAGCAGCTTGTATGGATCTGAAAAACTGTTTTTT
cdr3_aa: CASSLYGSEKLFF

clone_size: .
d_call: .
v_call: TRBV27
j_call: TRBJ1-2
cdr3_nt: TGTGCCAGCAGTTTGCGGGATAACTATGGCTACACCTTC
cdr3_aa: CASSLRDNYGYTF

clone_size: .
d_call: .
v_call: TRBV24-1
j_call: TRBJ1-4
cdr3_nt: TGTGCCACCAGCACAACTAATGAAAAACTGTTTTTT
cdr3_aa: CATSTTNEKLFF

clone_size: .
d_call: .
v_call: TRBV7-9
j_call: TRBJ1-3
cdr3_nt: TGTGCCAGCAGCTTGAGTGGCGGTACCTCTGGAAACACCATATATTTT
cdr3_aa: CASSLSGGTSGNTIYF

clone_size: .
d_call: .
v_call: TRBV12-3/TRBV12-4
j_call: TRBJ1-1
cdr3_nt: TGTGCCAGCAGCTCGGACGGGCTGATGGCTTTCTTT
cdr3_aa: CASSSDGLMAFF

clone_size: once
d_call: TRBD2
v_call: TRBV9
j_call: TRBJ2-5
cdr3_nt: TGTGCCAGCAGCGCGGGTCCCCAGACTAGCGGGGGGGCCAGGGAGACCCAGTACTTC
cdr3_aa: CASSAGPQTSGGARETQYF

clone_size: .
d_call: .
v_call: TRBV7-9
j_call: TRBJ1-2
cdr3_nt: TGTGCCAGCAGCTTAGCGGACGTCGCTGGCTACACCTTC
cdr3_aa: CASSLADVAGYTF

clone_size: .
d_call: .
v_call: TRBV7-2
j_call: TRBJ2-1
cdr3_nt: TGTGCCAGCAGCACCGACCCGGGACTCCGTGTCCCGTTCTTC
cdr3_aa: CASSTDPGLRVPFF

clone_size: .
d_call: .
v_call: TRBV7-9
j_call: TRBJ2-2
cdr3_nt: TGTGCACTGTCGAACACCGGGGAGCTGTTTTTT
cdr3_aa: CALSNTGELFF

clone_size: .
d_call: TRBD1
v_call: TRBV25-1
j_call: TRBJ1-4
cdr3_nt: TGTGCCAGCAGTGATTCTTCAGGGGGCTCTAATGAAAAACTGTTTTTT
cdr3_aa: CASSDSSGGSNEKLFF

clone_size: .
d_call: TRBD1
v_call: TRBV13
j_call: TRBJ2-5
cdr3_nt: TGTGCCAGCAGCTTAAAGTCGACAGGGTCATTGGAGACCCAGTACTTC
cdr3_aa: CASSLKSTGSLETQYF

clone_size: .
d_call: .
v_call: TRBV6-5
j_call: TRBJ2-7
cdr3_nt: TGTGCCAGCAGGGGAGGGGGGGACGGAACCTACGAGCAGTACTTC
cdr3_aa: CASRGGGDGTYEQYF

clone_size: .
d_call: .
v_call: TRBV19
j_call: TRBJ1-1
cdr3_nt: TGTGCCAGTAGTATCGGGGGACGAAGGAAAGGGACTGAAGCTTTCTTT
cdr3_aa: CASSIGGRRKGTEAFF

clone_size: .
d_call: TRBD1
v_call: TRBV7-2
j_call: TRBJ2-5
cdr3_nt: TGTGCCAGCAGCCCCTTCGGACAGGGGGCAAGGGAGACCCAGTACTTC
cdr3_aa: CASSPFGQGARETQYF

clone_size: once
d_call: TRBD1
v_call: TRBV18
j_call: TRBJ1-2
cdr3_nt: TGTGCCAGCGATTCCCCGGGACAGGGGAACTATGGCTACACCTTC
cdr3_aa: CASDSPGQGNYGYTF

clone_size: few
d_call: .
v_call: TRBV14
j_call: TRBJ1-1
cdr3_nt: TGTGCCAGCAGTCAGGCGGGGGCGTTGAACACTGAAGCTTTCTTT
cdr3_aa: CASSQAGALNTEAFF